This T cell receptor beta chain was documented in a study of blood T cell repertoires in COVID-19. Some clones are missing from TCRdb's copy, which holds only in-frame ones; the method was immunoSEQ multiplex PCR. The table shows roughly 380,000 clones, with roughly 87% occurring only once. Individuals drawn from 20 to 25 US areas were roughly 18 to 95 years old. The material sequenced was PBMCs or T cells enriched from blood (not recorded which). This receptor was taken from a woman aged 25 to 39 who had recovered from COVID-19.

CDR3 DNA sequence: TGTGCCAGCAGTTTGAGCGGGAGGACTTACGAGCAGTACTTC. This sequence encodes CASSLSGRTYEQYF. The V call is TRBV27, the J call TRBJ2-7; TRBD2 aligns across 9 bases. V dropped 3 bases and J dropped 4; count of bases not matched to a gene: 4. Per germline, CDR1 MNHEY and CDR2 SMNVEV (reference sequence). The CDR3 covers 14 residues.